The rows below give T cell receptor beta chains drawn from one sample of a study of shared clonotypes between healthy human individuals. Sequenced by immunoSEQ multiplex PCR; TCRdb stores in-frame clones only, minus some. Seen here are around 300,000 clones, more than 75% observed once, and the top ten hold around 15%. Sequenced input: memory CD8+ T cells sorted from blood. These receptors originate from a man younger than 30 in good health. CDR3s include the opening cysteine and the closing phenylalanine or tryptophan. D genes are given only for firm matches. The size entry is marked missing in some rows and otherwise reads once, few, many or a size class.

J	V	size	D	CDR3	DNA
TRBJ2-7	TRBV5-6	once	TRBD1	CASSLAWGDRSYEQYF	TGTGCCAGCAGCTTGGCCTGGGGGGACAGGAGTTACGAGCAGTACTTC
TRBJ1-4	TRBV4-1	.	TRBD1	CASSQGVRGQEKLFF	TGCGCCAGCAGCCAAGGGGTCAGGGGGCAGGAAAAACTGTTTTTT
TRBJ1-2	TRBV5-1	.	.	CASSLGDVFYGYTF	TGCGCCAGCAGCTTGGGGGACGTTTTCTATGGCTACACCTTC
TRBJ2-7	TRBV6-5	.	TRBD1	CASSYARDSYYEQYF	TGTGCCAGCAGTTACGCCCGGGACAGTTACTACGAGCAGTACTTC
TRBJ1-1	TRBV29-1	.	.	CSVWDPPLVTGGNTEAFF	TGCAGCGTTTGGGACCCCCCTCTCGTGACAGGCGGGAACACTGAAGCTTTCTTT
TRBJ1-2	TRBV7-8	.	.	CASSLDGPDGNYGYTF	TGTGCCAGCAGCTTAGACGGTCCGGACGGGAACTATGGCTACACCTTC
TRBJ2-3	TRBV10-2	.	TRBD2	CASSEMRGEQYF	TGCGCCAGCAGTGAGATGCGGGGGGAACAGTATTTT
TRBJ1-6	TRBV6-6	once	.	CASSYGPLLFNSPLHF	TGTGCCAGCAGTTACGGACCTTTACTCTTTAATTCACCCCTCCACTTT
TRBJ2-7	TRBV9	.	.	CASSGHRLPSPYEQYF	TGTGCCAGCAGCGGACACAGACTCCCCTCTCCCTACGAGCAGTACTTC
TRBJ1-4	TRBV11-2	.	.	CASSLVNDEKLFF	TGTGCCAGCAGCTTAGTGAACGATGAAAAACTGTTTTTT
TRBJ2-1	TRBV6-6	once	.	CASRVSDEQFF	TGTGCCAGTCGAGTCAGCGATGAGCAGTTCTTC
TRBJ1-1	TRBV2	many	.	CASSDNGGGPEQTFF	TGTGCCAGCAGTGACAACGGGGGGGGCCCAGAACAAACTTTCTTT
TRBJ1-2	TRBV6-5	.	.	CASSYSEGGGGYTF	TGTGCCAGCAGTTACTCGGAAGGGGGGGGAGGCTACACCTTC
TRBJ1-1	TRBV5-4	.	.	CASSPRPGYTEAFF	TGTGCCAGCAGCCCCCGTCCGGGATACACTGAAGCTTTCTTT